The 10 T cell receptor beta chains given below trace back to one sample, sequenced in a study of CD8 T cells in ankylosing spondylitis. Study-wide points: Made up of under ten highly homologous variants, a TCR beta motif appeared characteristic of ankylosing spondylitis blood.

Their target antigens are unknown. TCRdb independently ran MiXCR on the 5' RACE reads; one entry per CDR3 protein. The sample lists over 450,000 distinct CDR3 sequences, roughly 13% occurring once. Sequences were obtained from blood, either unsorted or a sorted T cell fraction (not recorded which). These receptors were taken from a male donor with ankylosing spondylitis.

This clonotype has more than one count but fewer than ten. The chain joins TRBV3-1 to TRBJ1-2; no definite D call. Germline CDR1 is LGHDT and CDR2 is YNNKEL (reference sequence). The length of the CDR3 is 15 residues. Trimming cost V 0 bases and J 2 bases, with 10 bases left between them. For the CDR3, the DNA is TGTGCCAGCAGCCAAGACCGGCAGCACAACTATGGCTACACCTTC. Residues: CASSQDRQHNYGYTF.

The CDR3 loop reads CSARDDKRGYNEQFF. The CDR3 bases are TGCAGTGCTAGAGATGACAAGCGGGGGTACAATGAGCAGTTCTTC. This chain connects TRBV20-1 to TRBJ2-1, with 8 bases that match TRBD2. V trimming: 0 bases; J trimming: 4 bases; junction bases outside the gene matches: 5. The CDR3 loop spans 15 amino acids. Germline V gives CDR1 DFQATT, CDR2 SNEGSKA (reference sequence).

The chain combines TRBV11-2 with TRBJ1-3, with unresolved D. This CDR3 has 12 residues. V shed 5 bases and J shed 3 bases, with 5 bases lying between them. The germline gives CDR1 SGHAT, CDR2 FQNNGV. As DNA, the CDR3 is TGTGCCAGCAGCCGCCATGGAAACACCATATATTTT. Translating it yields CASSRHGNTIYF.

This clonotype was seen only once. The chain is built from TRBV3-1 and TRBJ2-7, with 9 nucleotides matching TRBD1. Germline V gene lookup returns CDR1 LGHDT and CDR2 YNNKEL (reference sequence). V shed 4 bases and J 1 base; nucleotides not matched to a gene: 11. The CDR3 consists of 17 residues. CDR3: CASSLHQAQGASYEQYF. CDR3 DNA: TGTGCCAGCAGCCTCCACCAAGCACAGGGGGCATCCTACGAGCAGTACTTC.

This clonotype was observed a few times. This chain joins TRBV20-1 and TRBJ1-1; D remains unclear. This CDR3 has 13 amino acids. V was trimmed by 1 base and J by 1 base, leaving 7 bases between them. Germline V gene sequence: CDR1 DFQATT, CDR2 SNEGSKA (reference sequence). CDR3 in amino acids: CSARGPGNTEAFF. CDR3 in DNA: TGCAGTGCTAGAGGCCCAGGGAACACTGAAGCTTTCTTT.

The V gene is TRBV7-2, the J gene TRBJ1-6; D gene ambiguous. The CDR3 contains 13 residues. From germline, CDR1 is SGHTA and CDR2 FQGNSA. V shed 4 bases and J shed 9 bases, with 10 bases lying between them. CDR3 nucleotides: TGTGCCAGCAGCTCAACAACAACTTCACCCCTCCACTTT. Protein product: CASSSTTTSPLHF.

The genes are TRBV5-1 and TRBJ2-1, with D unclear. The CDR3 loop spans 11 amino acids. V was trimmed by 4 bases and J by 8 bases, leaving 7 bases between them. From germline, CDR1 is SGHRS and CDR2 YFSETQ. In DNA, the CDR3 is TGCGCCAGCAGCGTAAGTCATGAGCAGTTCTTC. Translation: CASSVSHEQFF.

This clonotype was counted ten times or more. This CDR3 reads CASSQERGTGYYEQYF. The CDR3 DNA reads TGTGCCAGCAGCCAAGAAAGAGGGACAGGGTACTACGAGCAGTACTTC. This chain connects TRBV3-1 to TRBJ2-7; 9 bases are shared with TRBD1. From germline, CDR1 is LGHDT and CDR2 YNNKEL (reference sequence). J lost 3 bases, V lost 0 bases, and 6 bases had no gene match. CDR3 length equals 16 residues.

This clonotype was counted a few times. This chain connects TRBV6-5 to TRBJ1-4; 7 nucleotides align to TRBD1. The CDR3 runs to 15 residues. The trim removed 1 base at V and 5 bases at J, leaving 4 bases unmatched. CDR1 and CDR2 (germline): MNHEY, SVGAGI. The CDR3 DNA is TGTGCCAGCAGTTACTTCACAGGGGAGAATGAAAAACTGTTTTTT. Translation gives CASSYFTGENEKLFF.

The chain uses TRBV6-1 and TRBJ2-5; 7 bases are shared with TRBD2. Germline lookup yields CDR1 MNHNS and CDR2 SASEGT. Germline trimming cut 1 base from V and 0 bases from J; bases unmatched to any gene: 8. The CDR3 is made up of 17 amino acids. CDR3 DNA sequence: TGTGCCAGCAGTGAAGGGGGGTCTAGCGGATACCAAGAGACCCAGTACTTC. Translated: CASSEGGSSGYQETQYF.